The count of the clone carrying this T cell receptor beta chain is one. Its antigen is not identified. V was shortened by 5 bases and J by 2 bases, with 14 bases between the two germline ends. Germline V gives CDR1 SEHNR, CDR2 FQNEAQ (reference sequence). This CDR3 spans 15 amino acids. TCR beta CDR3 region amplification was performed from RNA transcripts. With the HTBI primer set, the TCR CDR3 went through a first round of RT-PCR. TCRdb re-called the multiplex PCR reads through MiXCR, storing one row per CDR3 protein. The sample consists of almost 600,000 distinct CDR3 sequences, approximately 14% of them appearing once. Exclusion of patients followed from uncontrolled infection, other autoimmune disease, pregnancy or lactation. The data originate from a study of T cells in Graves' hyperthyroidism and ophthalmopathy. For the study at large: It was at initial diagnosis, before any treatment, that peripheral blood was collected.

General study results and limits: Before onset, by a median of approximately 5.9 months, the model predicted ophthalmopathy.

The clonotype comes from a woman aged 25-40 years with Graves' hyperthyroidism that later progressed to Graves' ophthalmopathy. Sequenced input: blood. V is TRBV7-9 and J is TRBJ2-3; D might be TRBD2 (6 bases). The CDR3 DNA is TGTGCCAGCAGCGACGGGGGAGCATACACAGATACGCAGTATTTT. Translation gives CASSDGGAYTDTQYF.